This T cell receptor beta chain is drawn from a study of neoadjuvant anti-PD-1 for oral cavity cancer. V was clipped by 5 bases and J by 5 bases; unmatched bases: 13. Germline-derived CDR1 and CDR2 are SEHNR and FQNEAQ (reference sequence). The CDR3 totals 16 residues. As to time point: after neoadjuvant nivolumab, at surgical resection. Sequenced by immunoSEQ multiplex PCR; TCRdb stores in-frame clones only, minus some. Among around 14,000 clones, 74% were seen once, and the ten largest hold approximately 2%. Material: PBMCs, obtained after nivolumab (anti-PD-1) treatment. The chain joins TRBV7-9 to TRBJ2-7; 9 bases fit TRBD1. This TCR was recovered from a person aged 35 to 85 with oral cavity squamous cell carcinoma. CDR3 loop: CASSPPWDRVFHEQYF. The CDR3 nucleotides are TGTGCCAGCAGCCCCCCTTGGGACAGGGTATTCCACGAGCAGTACTTC.